Each of the 16 T cell receptor beta chains below was sequenced from the same sample in a study of blood T cell repertoires in COVID-19. Profiled with immunoSEQ multiplex PCR; TCRdb holds only in-frame clones, not every one. The data hold about 270,000 clones, with approximately 86% observed a single time. Sequencing used peripheral blood. The source of these receptors is a middle-aged man with active or convalescent COVID-19.

The chain is built from TRBV25-1 and TRBJ1-4, with 8 bases that match TRBD1. The CDR3 is 16 residues long. J was trimmed by 10 bases and V by 3 bases; bases with no gene match: 13. Germline V gives CDR1 MGHDK, CDR2 SYGVNS. The CDR3 region has the DNA TGTGCCAGCAGTGACGCCGAGCCCCGGACAGGGAGAAAACTGTTTTTT. It codes for CASSDAEPRTGRKLFF.

This rearrangement joins TRBV2 to TRBJ1-6; 8 positions agree with TRBD1. Germline trimming cut 8 bases from V and 9 bases from J; bases unmatched to any gene: 6. CDR3 size: 13 residues. Germline V CDR1 and CDR2: SNHLY, FYNNEI. The CDR3 nucleotides are TGTGCCAGCCGGACAGGGTGGGTTTCACCCCTCCACTTT. Translated, it gives CASRTGWVSPLHF.

This clone was detected a few times. The rearrangement uses TRBV5-1 and TRBJ1-2, with no clear D. CDR3 length: 14 amino acids. Germline CDR1 and CDR2: SGHRS and YFSETQ. The ends were cut back, 0 bases at V and 3 bases at J, with 9 bases in the middle. The CDR3 sequence is CASSLGVGDYGYTF. The CDR3 DNA reads as TGCGCCAGCAGCTTGGGGGTGGGCGACTATGGCTACACCTTC.

This sequence joins TRBV11-3 and TRBJ1-1; D is undetermined. CDR1 is SGHNT and CDR2 is YENEEA in the germline V gene. This CDR3 has 15 residues. Trimming shortened V by 1 base and J by 1 base, and 10 bases separated the two germline ends. CDR3 in amino acids: CASSLGRRKNTEAFF. As DNA, the CDR3 is TGTGCCAGCAGCTTAGGGCGGAGGAAGAACACTGAAGCTTTCTTT.

J is TRBJ1-1 and V is TRBV5-1; possible D gene TRBD1, 5 bases. The length of the CDR3 is 13 residues. Trimming pared 3 bases from V and 5 bases from J, leaving 11 bases between. The germline V gene encodes CDR1 SGHRS and CDR2 YFSETQ. CDR3: CASSWGIGTEAFF. CDR3 sequence (DNA): TGCGCCAGCAGCTGGGGCATAGGAACTGAAGCTTTCTTT.

In its sample, this clone was seen once. The chain links TRBV6-1 to TRBJ1-5, with D unresolved. Germline V gives CDR1 MNHNS, CDR2 SASEGT. V lost 6 bases and J lost 9, with 18 bases in between. CDR3 size: 14 residues. CDR3 sequence: CASSLGQPFLPQHF. CDR3 coding DNA: TGTGCCAGCAGCTTGGGCCAGCCTTTTTTGCCCCAGCATTTT.

This clone was seen only once. The chain recombines TRBV5-8 with TRBJ2-3; a weak D match, TRBD1 (7 bases). This CDR3 has 14 amino acids. From germline, CDR1 is SGHTS and CDR2 YDEGEE. V was pared by 4 bases and J by 2 bases, with 11 bases between. CDR3 protein: CASSAGQPTDTQYF. As DNA, the CDR3 is TGTGCCAGCAGCGCGGGACAGCCCACAGATACGCAGTATTTT.

The rearrangement uses TRBV6-5 and TRBJ1-5; TRBD1 matches 8 bases. Trimming removed 7 bases from V and 5 bases from J; junction bases left unmatched: 7. The CDR3 runs 14 residues. Germline CDR1 MNHEY, CDR2 SVGAGI. CDR3 in amino acids: CASNPGGGDQPQHF. CDR3 DNA: TGTGCCAGCAATCCAGGGGGCGGGGATCAGCCCCAGCATTTT.

The chain joins TRBV24-1 to TRBJ2-1, with TRBD1 as a possible D gene (6 bases). The CDR3 totals 13 residues. Per the germline V gene, CDR1 is KGHDR and CDR2 is SFDVKD. Trimming removed 7 bases at V and 9 bases at J, with 15 bases between. In nucleotides, the CDR3 is TGTGCCACCAGCTCAGGGGTTAACGGTGAGCAGTTCTTC. It specifies CATSSGVNGEQFF.

Concerning this clone: The sample holds other DNA sequences that translate to the same CDR3. The rearrangement joins TRBV5-1 to TRBJ2-5; D might be TRBD2 (5 bases). Trimming left V 10 bases short and J 5 bases short, with 12 bases between. This CDR3 comprises 11 residues. Germline CDR1 reads SGHRS; CDR2 reads YFSETQ. The CDR3 region has the DNA TGCGCCTCTTCCCCGGGGGAGACCCAGTACTTC. It yields the protein CASSPGETQYF. Based on the CDR3 plus reference TRBV5-1 and TRBJ2-5, the full variable domain is KAGVTQTPRYLIKTRGQQVTLSCSPISGHRSVSWYQQTPGQGLQFLFEYFSETQRNKGNFPGRFSGRQFSNSRSEMNVSTLELGDSALYLCASSPGETQYFGPGTRLLVL.

The chain recombines TRBV4-1 with TRBJ1-5, with D maybe TRBD1 (5 bases). V was clipped by 4 bases and J by 6 bases, with 10 bases between them. In germline, CDR1 is MGHRA, CDR2 YSYEKL. CDR3 size: 13 residues. CDR3 coding DNA: TGCGCCAGCAGCCGTTGGGGCGGTCAGCCCCAGCATTTT. This gives the protein CASSRWGGQPQHF.

The chain couples TRBV5-4 to TRBJ2-1, with TRBD2 as a possible D gene (6 bases). The V end was cut by 2 bases, the J end by 4 bases, with 13 bases between. This CDR3 is built from 15 residues. CDR1 is SGHNT, CDR2 YYREEE, per germline (reference sequence). The CDR3 nucleotides read TGTGCCAGCAGCTTAATACAGCGGGCTTACAATGAGCAGTTCTTC. Protein: CASSLIQRAYNEQFF.

J is TRBJ1-2 and V is TRBV19; possibly TRBD1 for D (6 bases). Trimming removed 8 bases from V and 3 bases from J, with 13 bases in between. Germline CDR1 is LNHDA and CDR2 is SQIVND (reference sequence). The CDR3 has 13 residues. CDR3 region: CASFPGAHYGYTF. The CDR3, as DNA: TGTGCCAGTTTCCCAGGGGCCCACTATGGCTACACCTTC.

This chain connects TRBV30 to TRBJ2-3; D is unclear. The CDR3 consists of 16 residues. Trimming removed 4 bases at V and 6 bases at J, with 23 bases between. CDR1 is GTSNPN and CDR2 is SVGIG in the germline V gene (reference sequence). The CDR3 region has the DNA TGTGCCTGGAATCTTCTGCCGCGCTATCATTCGGATACGCAGTATTTT. Residues: CAWNLLPRYHSDTQYF.

V is TRBV13 and J is TRBJ1-1; the D is unclear. The CDR3 totals 13 residues. Germline-derived CDR1 and CDR2 are PRHDT and FYEKMQ (reference sequence). V gave up 7 bases and J gave up 0 bases, with 9 bases separating them. CDR3 residues: CASIGELNTEAFF. DNA for the CDR3: TGTGCCAGCATCGGGGAATTGAACACTGAAGCTTTCTTT.

As concerns this clone: A junction end diverges from the germline sequence, so it may reflect a read error. The genes are TRBV7-7 and TRBJ1-1; no clear D. There are 13 residues in the CDR3. Germline loops: CDR1 SSHAT, CDR2 FNYEAQ (reference sequence). The CDR3 DNA reads as TGTGCTAGCAGCTCCTCTGTGAACACTGAAGCTTTCTTT. It yields the protein CASSSSVNTEAFF.